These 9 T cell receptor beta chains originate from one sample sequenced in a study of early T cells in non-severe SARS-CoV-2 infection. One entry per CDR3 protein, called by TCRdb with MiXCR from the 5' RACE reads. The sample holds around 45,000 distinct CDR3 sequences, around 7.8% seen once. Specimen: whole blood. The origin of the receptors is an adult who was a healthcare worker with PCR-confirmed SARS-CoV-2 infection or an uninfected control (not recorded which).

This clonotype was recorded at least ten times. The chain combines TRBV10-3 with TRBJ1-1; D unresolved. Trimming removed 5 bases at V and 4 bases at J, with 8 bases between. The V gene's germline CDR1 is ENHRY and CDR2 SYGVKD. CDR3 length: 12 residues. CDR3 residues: CAISSTATEAFF. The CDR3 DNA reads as TGTGCCATCAGTTCTACCGCCACTGAAGCTTTCTTT.

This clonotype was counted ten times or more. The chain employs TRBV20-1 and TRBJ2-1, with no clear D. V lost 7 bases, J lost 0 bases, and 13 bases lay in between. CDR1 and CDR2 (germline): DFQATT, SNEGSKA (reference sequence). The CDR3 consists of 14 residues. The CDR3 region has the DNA TGCAGTGAAAGGCGAGCGAACTCCTACAATGAGCAGTTCTTC. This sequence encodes CSERRANSYNEQFF.

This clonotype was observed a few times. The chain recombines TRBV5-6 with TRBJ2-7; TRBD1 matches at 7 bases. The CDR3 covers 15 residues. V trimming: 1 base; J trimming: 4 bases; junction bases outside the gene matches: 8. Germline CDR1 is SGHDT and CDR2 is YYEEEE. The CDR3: CASSLLLTGLYEQYF. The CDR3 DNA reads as TGTGCCAGCAGCTTGCTTCTGACAGGGCTATACGAGCAGTACTTC.

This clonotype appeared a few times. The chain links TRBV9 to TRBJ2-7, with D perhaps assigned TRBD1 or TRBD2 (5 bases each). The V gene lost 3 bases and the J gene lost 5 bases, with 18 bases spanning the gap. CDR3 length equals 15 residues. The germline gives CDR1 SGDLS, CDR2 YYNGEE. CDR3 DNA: TGTGCCAGCAGCGCCCGGGACGAGCCGACGGACGAGCAGTACTTC. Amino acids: CASSARDEPTDEQYF.

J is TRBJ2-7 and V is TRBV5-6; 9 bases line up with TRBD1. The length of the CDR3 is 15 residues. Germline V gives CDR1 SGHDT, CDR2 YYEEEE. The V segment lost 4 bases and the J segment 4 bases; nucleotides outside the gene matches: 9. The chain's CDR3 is CASSPGTGHSYEQYF. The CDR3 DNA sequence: TGTGCCAGCAGCCCCGGGACAGGGCATAGTTACGAGCAGTACTTC.

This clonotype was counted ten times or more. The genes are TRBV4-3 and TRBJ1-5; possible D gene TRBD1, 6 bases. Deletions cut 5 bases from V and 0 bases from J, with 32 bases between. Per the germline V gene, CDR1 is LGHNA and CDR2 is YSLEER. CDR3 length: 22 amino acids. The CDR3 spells CASSCPTLLPPWRGDSNQPQHF. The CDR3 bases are TGCGCCAGCAGCTGCCCCACTTTGCTACCGCCCTGGAGGGGGGATAGCAATCAGCCCCAGCATTTT.

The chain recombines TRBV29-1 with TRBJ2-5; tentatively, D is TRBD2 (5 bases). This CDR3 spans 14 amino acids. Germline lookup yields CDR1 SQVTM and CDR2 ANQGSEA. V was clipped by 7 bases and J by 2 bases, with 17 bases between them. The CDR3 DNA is TGCAGCGCCCCCCCCGAGGGAGCTCAAGAGACCCAGTACTTC. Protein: CSAPPEGAQETQYF.

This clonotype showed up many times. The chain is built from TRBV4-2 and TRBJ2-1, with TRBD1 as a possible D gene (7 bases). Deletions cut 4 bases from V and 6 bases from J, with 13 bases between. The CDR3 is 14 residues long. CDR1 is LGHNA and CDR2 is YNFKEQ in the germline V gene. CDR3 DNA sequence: TGTGCCAGCAGCCGCGGGACAGCTCCCAATGAGCAGTTCTTC. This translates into CASSRGTAPNEQFF.

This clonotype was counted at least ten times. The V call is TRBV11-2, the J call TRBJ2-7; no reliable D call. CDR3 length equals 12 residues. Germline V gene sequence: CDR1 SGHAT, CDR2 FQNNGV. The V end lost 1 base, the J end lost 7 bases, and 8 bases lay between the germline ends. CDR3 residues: CASSLGTTEQYF. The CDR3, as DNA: TGTGCCAGCAGCTTAGGGACCACGGAGCAGTACTTC.